The clone carrying this T cell receptor beta chain appeared a few times. In the PCR, 60 Vbeta and 13 Jbeta primers were used. Data came from immunoSEQ multiplex PCR; TCRdb stores just in-frame clones and leaves some out. The profile shows more than 95,000 clones, 17% of them singletons. The CDR3 spans 17 residues. The ends lost 7 bases at V and 5 bases at J; junction bases unmatched: 15. Germline CDR1 and CDR2: SGHVS and FQNEAQ. These data come from a study of cytomegalovirus exposure and HLA in healthy donors. Study in general: An early release of data contained about 85 million unique TCRs, which came from HLA-typed donors.

This chain links TRBV7-8 with TRBJ2-5; 11 bases fit TRBD2. What was sequenced was PBMCs. The sequence derives from a female donor in good health and CMV-seropositive. The CDR3 spells CASNHPRSGGAWETQYF. CDR3 nucleotide sequence: TGTGCCAGCAACCACCCTCGTAGCGGGGGGGCCTGGGAGACCCAGTACTTC.